The rows below give T cell receptor beta chains drawn from one sample of a study of cytomegalovirus exposure and HLA in healthy donors. Sequenced by immunoSEQ multiplex PCR; TCRdb stores in-frame clones only, minus some. The table has some 120,000 clones, 55% to 80% seen once. The specimen was PBMCs. The source is a woman aged 25 to 39 in good health and CMV-seronegative. The CDR3 runs from the conserved cysteine through the conserved F or W. A D gene is named only where the DNA matches it firmly. Clone size, where shown, is once, few, many, or a class for clones that have expanded.

V gene: TRBV9
D gene: TRBD1
J gene: TRBJ2-7
clone size: -
CDR3 DNA: TGTGCCAGCAGCCCTACAGGGGACGACTCCTACGAGCAGTACTTC
CDR3 protein: CASSPTGDDSYEQYF

V gene: TRBV9
D gene: -
J gene: TRBJ2-3
clone size: once
CDR3 DNA: TGTGCCAGCAGCGTAGGTGACATTAACACAGATACGCAGTATTTT
CDR3 protein: CASSVGDINTDTQYF

V gene: TRBV28
D gene: TRBD1
J gene: TRBJ2-7
clone size: -
CDR3 DNA: TGTGCCAGCAGACCCGGGACAGGGTTCGAGCAGTACTTC
CDR3 protein: CASRPGTGFEQYF

V gene: TRBV9
D gene: -
J gene: TRBJ1-3
clone size: -
CDR3 DNA: TGTGCCAGCAGCGGGGAGGCCTCCTCTGGAAACACCATATATTTT
CDR3 protein: CASSGEASSGNTIYF

V gene: TRBV7-8
D gene: TRBD1
J gene: TRBJ2-5
clone size: once
CDR3 DNA: TGTGCCAGCAGCCCACTGACAGGGCAAGAGACCCAGTACTTC
CDR3 protein: CASSPLTGQETQYF

V gene: TRBV19
D gene: TRBD1
J gene: TRBJ2-1
clone size: -
CDR3 DNA: TGTGCCAGTAGTGCGGACAGGGAACACTACAATGAGCAGTTCTTC
CDR3 protein: CASSADREHYNEQFF

V gene: TRBV2
D gene: -
J gene: TRBJ2-7
clone size: -
CDR3 DNA: TGTGCCAGCAGTGATGCGGGAACCTACGAGCAGTACTTC
CDR3 protein: CASSDAGTYEQYF

V gene: TRBV11-2
D gene: TRBD1
J gene: TRBJ2-1
clone size: -
CDR3 DNA: TGTGCCAGCAGCTACCTAAGGACAGGGGGTGGCAATGAGCAGTTCTTC
CDR3 protein: CASSYLRTGGGNEQFF

V gene: TRBV27
D gene: TRBD1
J gene: TRBJ2-1
clone size: once
CDR3 DNA: TGTGCCAGCAGTTACCGACAGGGGGCAGGGGAGCAGTTCTTC
CDR3 protein: CASSYRQGAGEQFF

V gene: TRBV4-3
D gene: -
J gene: TRBJ2-1
clone size: -
CDR3 DNA: TGCGCCAGCAGCCAAGGGGCTGCGGACTCGCAGTTCTTC
CDR3 protein: CASSQGAADSQFF

V gene: TRBV18
D gene: -
J gene: TRBJ2-4
clone size: few
CDR3 DNA: TGTGCCAGCTCACCACAGGTCAGACTAGATGAAAACATTCAGTACTTC
CDR3 protein: CASSPQVRLDENIQYF

V gene: TRBV30
D gene: TRBD1
J gene: TRBJ1-2
clone size: -
CDR3 DNA: TGTGCCTGGAGGTCCATTAAGGGGGCTTATGGCTACACCTTC
CDR3 protein: CAWRSIKGAYGYTF

V gene: TRBV7-2
D gene: -
J gene: TRBJ2-7
clone size: few
CDR3 DNA: TGTGCCAGCAGCTTAGCACCGGGACAAGGCTACGAGCAGTACTTC
CDR3 protein: CASSLAPGQGYEQYF

V gene: TRBV10-1
D gene: TRBD1
J gene: TRBJ2-4
clone size: -
CDR3 DNA: TGCGCCAGCAGTATTGGACAGGTAAAAAACATTCAGTACTTC
CDR3 protein: CASSIGQVKNIQYF

V gene: TRBV7-9
D gene: TRBD1
J gene: TRBJ2-7
clone size: -
CDR3 DNA: TGTGCCAGCAGCTTTTTTACGGGGGACAGGAAAAGCTCCTACGAGCAGTACTTC
CDR3 protein: CASSFFTGDRKSSYEQYF